The clone carrying this T cell receptor (beta chain) was found once. What it binds is unknown. Germline V gene data show CDR1 as SGHVS and CDR2 as FNYEAQ. This CDR3 has 17 residues. Trimming took 4 bases from V and 5 from J; bases not matched to a gene: 9. This sample was included in a study of cytomegalovirus exposure and HLA in healthy donors. Notes on the study in general: Within a later analysis, the majority of CMV-associated TCR beta chains appeared HLA-restricted.

This cohort consisted of healthy bone marrow donors. The PCR used 60 Vbeta and 13 Jbeta primers. Repertoires were generated with immunoSEQ multiplex PCR, while TCRdb's copy carries only in-frame clones and drops some. The table shows 150,000 to 200,000 clones, with about four fifths occurring only once. The receptor's source is a man aged 25-45 years in good health and CMV-seropositive. This sequence joins TRBV7-6 and TRBJ2-1; 12 nucleotides match TRBD2. Sequenced material: PBMCs. CDR3: CASSWRLAGEIDNEQFF. DNA of the CDR3: TGTGCCAGCAGCTGGAGACTAGCGGGGGAGATAGACAATGAGCAGTTCTTC. The complete variable domain, with remaining parts taken from reference TRBV7-6 and TRBJ2-1, reads GAGVSQSPRYKVTKRGQDVALRCDPISGHVSLYWYRQALGQGPEFLTYFNYEAQQDKSGLPNDRFSAERPEGSISTLTIQRTEQRDSAMYRCASSWRLAGEIDNEQFFGPGTRLTVL.